Listed below are T cell receptor beta chains from one sample, sequenced in a study of control samples from healthy donors and cancer patients. TCRdb's table, derived via immunoSEQ multiplex PCR, lists solely in-frame clones and lacks some. This table holds 100,000 or so clones, almost 85% found once. The sample was blood. The receptors come from a woman aged 60-75 years in good health. Both conserved end residues are part of each CDR3. The order of the fields is J gene, D gene, V gene, clone size, CDR3 DNA, CDR3 protein. The D gene is left open where the match is weak. The size field is filled for only some rows; it gives once, few, many or a size class.

j_call: TRBJ1-3; d_call: -; v_call: TRBV7-2; clone_size: -; cdr3_nt: TGTGCCAGCAGCTTAGGATCTCCAGTCTCTGGAAACACCATATATTTT; cdr3_aa: CASSLGSPVSGNTIYF
j_call: TRBJ1-2; d_call: -; v_call: TRBV7-2; clone_size: few; cdr3_nt: TGTGCCAGCAGCTTAGGGCATATTAACTATGGCTACACCTTC; cdr3_aa: CASSLGHINYGYTF
j_call: TRBJ1-2; d_call: -; v_call: TRBV11-2; clone_size: -; cdr3_nt: TGTGCCAGCAGCTTAGAGACCGGCCGGGCCCTAATCGGCTACACCTTC; cdr3_aa: CASSLETGRALIGYTF
j_call: TRBJ2-4; d_call: TRBD1; v_call: TRBV2; clone_size: -; cdr3_nt: TGTGCCAGCAGAGACAGGGTTGTAGCCAAAAACATTCAGTACTTC; cdr3_aa: CASRDRVVAKNIQYF
j_call: TRBJ2-1; d_call: TRBD2; v_call: TRBV2; clone_size: -; cdr3_nt: TGTGCCAGCAGTACTAGCGGGGCCTACAATGAGCAGTTCTTC; cdr3_aa: CASSTSGAYNEQFF
j_call: TRBJ2-3; d_call: TRBD2; v_call: TRBV19; clone_size: -; cdr3_nt: TGTGCCAGTAGTACTTCTAGCGGGATGAAGGATACGCAGTATTTT; cdr3_aa: CASSTSSGMKDTQYF
j_call: TRBJ2-3; d_call: TRBD2; v_call: TRBV4-2; clone_size: -; cdr3_nt: TGTGCCAGCAGCCAAGAGGCCCACGGGGCGGGAGGCACAGATACGCAGTATTTT; cdr3_aa: CASSQEAHGAGGTDTQYF
j_call: TRBJ2-6; d_call: TRBD1; v_call: TRBV19; clone_size: -; cdr3_nt: TGTGCCAGTATAGGGACAGGGATAGGCTCTGGGGCCAACGTCCTGACTTTC; cdr3_aa: CASIGTGIGSGANVLTF
j_call: TRBJ1-2; d_call: -; v_call: TRBV7-9; clone_size: few; cdr3_nt: TGTGCCAGCAGCTTAGCAGGGGTCGGCTACACCTTC; cdr3_aa: CASSLAGVGYTF
j_call: TRBJ1-3; d_call: -; v_call: TRBV4-1; clone_size: -; cdr3_nt: TGCGCCAGCAGCGACGGGTTCCACATATATTTT; cdr3_aa: CASSDGFHIYF